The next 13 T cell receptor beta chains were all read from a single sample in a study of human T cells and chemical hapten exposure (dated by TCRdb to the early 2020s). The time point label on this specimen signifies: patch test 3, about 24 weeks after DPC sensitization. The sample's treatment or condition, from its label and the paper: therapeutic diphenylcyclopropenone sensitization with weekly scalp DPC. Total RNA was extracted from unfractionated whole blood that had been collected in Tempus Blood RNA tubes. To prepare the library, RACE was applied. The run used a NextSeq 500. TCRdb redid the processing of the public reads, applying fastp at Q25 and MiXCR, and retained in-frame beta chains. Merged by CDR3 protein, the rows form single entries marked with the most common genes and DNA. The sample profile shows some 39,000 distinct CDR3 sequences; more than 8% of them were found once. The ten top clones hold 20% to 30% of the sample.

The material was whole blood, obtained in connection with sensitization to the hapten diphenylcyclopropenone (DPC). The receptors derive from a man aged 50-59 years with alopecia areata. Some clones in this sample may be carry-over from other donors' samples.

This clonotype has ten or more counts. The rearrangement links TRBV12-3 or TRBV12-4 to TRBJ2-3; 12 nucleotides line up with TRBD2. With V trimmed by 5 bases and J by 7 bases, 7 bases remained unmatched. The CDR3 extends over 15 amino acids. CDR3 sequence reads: CASSQGLAGSYTQYF. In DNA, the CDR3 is TGTGCCAGCAGTCAAGGACTAGCGGGATCGTATACGCAGTATTTT.

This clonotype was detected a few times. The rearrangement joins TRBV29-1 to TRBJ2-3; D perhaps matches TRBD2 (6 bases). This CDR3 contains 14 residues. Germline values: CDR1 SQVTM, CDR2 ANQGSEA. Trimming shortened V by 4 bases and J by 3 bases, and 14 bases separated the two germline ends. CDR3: CSVAKLAGTDTQYF. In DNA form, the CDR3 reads TGCAGCGTTGCGAAACTAGCAGGAACAGATACGCAGTATTTT.

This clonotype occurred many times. This CDR3 reads CASSLVATYTGELFF. The CDR3 DNA sequence: TGCGCCAGCAGCTTGGTTGCGACCTATACCGGGGAGCTGTTTTTT. The chain links TRBV5-1 to TRBJ2-2; the D is unclear. Germline loops: CDR1 SGHRS, CDR2 YFSETQ. The CDR3 consists of 15 residues. Trimming cost V 0 bases and J 5 bases, with 11 bases left between them.

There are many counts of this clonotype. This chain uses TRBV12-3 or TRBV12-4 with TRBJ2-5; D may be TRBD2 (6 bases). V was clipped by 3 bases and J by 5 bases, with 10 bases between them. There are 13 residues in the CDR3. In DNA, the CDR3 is TGTGCCAGCAGTTTTCGGGGGAGGGAGACCCAGTACTTC. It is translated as CASSFRGRETQYF.

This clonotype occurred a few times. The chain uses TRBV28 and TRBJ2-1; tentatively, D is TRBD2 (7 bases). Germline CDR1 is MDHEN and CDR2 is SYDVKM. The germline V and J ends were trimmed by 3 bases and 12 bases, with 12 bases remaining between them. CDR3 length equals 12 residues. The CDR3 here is CASSFRGARQFF. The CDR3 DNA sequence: TGTGCCAGCAGTTTTCGGGGGGCACGGCAGTTCTTC.

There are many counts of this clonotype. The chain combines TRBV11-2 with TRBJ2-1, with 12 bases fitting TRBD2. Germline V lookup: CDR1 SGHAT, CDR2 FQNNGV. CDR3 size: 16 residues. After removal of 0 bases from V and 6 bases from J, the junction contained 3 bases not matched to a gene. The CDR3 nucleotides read TGTGCCAGCAGCTTAGATCCGACTAGCGGGAGCAATGAGCAGTTCTTC. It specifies CASSLDPTSGSNEQFF.

DNA of the CDR3: TGTGCCAGCAGCGCCACCTCCTACAATGAGCAGTTCTTC. It codes for CASSATSYNEQFF. The chain combines TRBV9 with TRBJ2-1; D is uncertain. The CDR3 runs 13 residues. Deletions cut 3 bases from V and 0 bases from J, with 4 bases between. Germline V gene data show CDR1 as SGDLS and CDR2 as YYNGEE.

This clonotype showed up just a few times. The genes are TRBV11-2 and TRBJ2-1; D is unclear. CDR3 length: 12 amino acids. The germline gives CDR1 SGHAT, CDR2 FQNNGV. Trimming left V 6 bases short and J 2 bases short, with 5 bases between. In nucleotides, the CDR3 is TGTGCCAGCAGTCCGCCCTACAATGAGCAGTTCTTC. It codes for CASSPPYNEQFF.

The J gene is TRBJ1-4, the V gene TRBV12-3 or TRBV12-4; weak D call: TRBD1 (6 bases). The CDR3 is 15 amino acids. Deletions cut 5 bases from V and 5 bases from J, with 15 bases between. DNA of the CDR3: TGTGCCAGCAGTCCACAACAGGGTGGGAATGAAAAACTGTTTTTT. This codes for CASSPQQGGNEKLFF.

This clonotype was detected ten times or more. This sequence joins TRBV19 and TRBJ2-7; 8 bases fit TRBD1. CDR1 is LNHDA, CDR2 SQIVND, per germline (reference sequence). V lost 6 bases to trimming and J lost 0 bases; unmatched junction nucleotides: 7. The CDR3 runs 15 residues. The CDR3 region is CASRDRDRFSYEQYF. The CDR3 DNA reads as TGTGCCAGTAGGGACCGGGACAGGTTCTCCTACGAGCAGTACTTC.

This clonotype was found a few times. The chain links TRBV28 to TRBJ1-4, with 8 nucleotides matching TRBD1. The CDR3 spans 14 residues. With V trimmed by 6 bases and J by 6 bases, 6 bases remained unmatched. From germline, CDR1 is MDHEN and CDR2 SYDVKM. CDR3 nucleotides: TGTGCCAGCAGCCAGGGACAGGAGCATGAAAAACTGTTTTTT. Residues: CASSQGQEHEKLFF.

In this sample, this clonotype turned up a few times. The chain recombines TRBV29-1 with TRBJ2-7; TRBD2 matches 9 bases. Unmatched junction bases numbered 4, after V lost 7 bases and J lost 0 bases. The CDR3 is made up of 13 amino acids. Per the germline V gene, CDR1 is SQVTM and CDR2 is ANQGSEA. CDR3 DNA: TGCAGCGGGCTAGCGGGAAGCTCCTACGAGCAGTACTTC. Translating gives CSGLAGSSYEQYF.

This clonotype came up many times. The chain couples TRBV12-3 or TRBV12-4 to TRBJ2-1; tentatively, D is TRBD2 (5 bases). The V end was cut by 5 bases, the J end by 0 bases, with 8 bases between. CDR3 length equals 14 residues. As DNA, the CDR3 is TGTGCCAGCAGTCGGACTGGCTCCTACAATGAGCAGTTCTTC. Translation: CASSRTGSYNEQFF.